The 17 T cell receptor beta chains presented below share a single source sample, sequenced in a study of blood T cell repertoires in COVID-19. Only in-frame clones appear in the TCRdb table, and some are missing; sequencing was by immunoSEQ multiplex PCR. The sample carries approximately 150,000 clones, around 85% recorded once. Sequencing input: PBMCs or T cells enriched from blood (not recorded which). These receptors originate from a woman between 40 and 50 years old with acute COVID-19.

The chain employs TRBV7-6 and TRBJ2-1; 10 nucleotides line up with TRBD2. The junction had 7 bases not matched to a gene; V was cut back by 1 base and J by 4 bases. Germline-derived CDR1 and CDR2 are SGHVS and FNYEAQ. This CDR3 contains 17 residues. The CDR3: CASSLVASGRLYNEQFF. CDR3 nucleotides: TGTGCCAGCAGCTTAGTTGCTAGCGGGAGATTATACAATGAGCAGTTCTTC. The full variable domain, completed using reference TRBV7-6 and TRBJ2-1, is GAGVSQSPRYKVTKRGQDVALRCDPISGHVSLYWYRQALGQGPEFLTYFNYEAQQDKSGLPNDRFSAERPEGSISTLTIQRTEQRDSAMYRCASSLVASGRLYNEQFFGPGTRLTVL.

CDR3: CASSYSRQGAPRGTGELFF. CDR3 nucleotide sequence: TGTGCCAGCAGTTACTCAAGACAGGGGGCCCCCCGGGGGACCGGGGAGCTGTTTTTT. This chain links TRBV6-7 with TRBJ2-2, with 10 bases aligning to TRBD1. TRBV6-7 is filed as an ORF, its function uncertain. The CDR3 is made up of 19 amino acids. V lost 0 bases, J lost 5 bases, and 12 bases stayed unmatched.

In DNA, the CDR3 is TGTGCCAGCGGCCAGCGGGAGGAATCCTACAATGAGCAGTTCTTC. Its protein product is CASGQREESYNEQFF. The gene calls are TRBV7-8 and TRBJ2-1; TRBD2 matches 9 bases. Losses at the gene ends were 8 bases for V and 1 base for J; bases not matched to a gene: 6. The CDR3 has 15 residues. CDR1 is SGHVS and CDR2 is FQNEAQ in the germline V gene.

The chain combines TRBV5-1 with TRBJ2-6, with D perhaps matching TRBD1 (5 bases). The germline V and J ends were trimmed by 2 bases and 0 bases, with 18 bases remaining between them. Germline V lookup: CDR1 SGHRS, CDR2 YFSETQ. The CDR3 extends over 19 amino acids. The CDR3 nucleotides read TGCGCCAGCAGCTTTAGGGGCTTAGAAACGAGCTCTGGGGCCAACGTCCTGACTTTC. Translated: CASSFRGLETSSGANVLTF.

This sequence joins TRBV9 and TRBJ1-1, with unresolved D. Germline assignment: CDR1 SGDLS and CDR2 YYNGEE. V lost 0 bases, J lost 0 bases, and 9 bases lay in between. The CDR3 spans 15 residues. The chain's CDR3 is CASSVDGTMNTEAFF. The DNA of the CDR3 is TGTGCCAGCAGCGTAGATGGAACTATGAACACTGAAGCTTTCTTT.

The gene calls are TRBV7-2 and TRBJ2-1; TRBD2 is a possible D gene (6 bases). CDR3 length equals 14 residues. CDR1 and CDR2 (germline): SGHTA, FQGNSA. V was pared by 5 bases and J by 4 bases, with 12 bases between. The CDR3 DNA is TGTGCCAGCAGCCCAGTGGGACTTTACAATGAGCAGTTCTTC. Translated, it gives CASSPVGLYNEQFF.

Regarding this clone: This CDR3 is also generated by other DNA sequences in the sample. The V call is TRBV19, the J call TRBJ2-7; TRBD2 aligns across 8 bases. This CDR3 contains 14 residues. With V trimmed by 4 bases and J by 2 bases, 4 bases remained unmatched. Germline lookup yields CDR1 LNHDA and CDR2 SQIVND (reference sequence). CDR3 sequence (DNA): TGTGCCAGTAGTACCGGGACTAGGACCTACGAGCAGTACTTC. Protein product: CASSTGTRTYEQYF.

The V call is TRBV15, the J call TRBJ2-2; the match to TRBD2 covers 7 bases. CDR1 is LNHNV, CDR2 YYDKDF, per germline (reference sequence). V dropped 1 base and J dropped 6; count of bases not matched to a gene: 14. The CDR3 loop spans 18 amino acids. The CDR3 nucleotides are TGTGCCACCAGCAGAGGAATACTAGCGACTGGTATAGCCGGGGAGCTGTTTTTT. Amino acids: CATSRGILATGIAGELFF.

This CDR3 is CASSEDRVSGNTIYF. The CDR3 DNA sequence: TGTGCCAGCAGCGAGGACAGGGTGTCTGGAAACACCATATATTTT. V is TRBV7-9 and J is TRBJ1-3, with TRBD1 identical over 8 bases. CDR1 is SEHNR, CDR2 FQNEAQ, per germline (reference sequence). The CDR3 spans 15 residues. V dropped 5 bases and J dropped 1; count of bases not matched to a gene: 4.

The rearrangement uses TRBV2 and TRBJ1-2; no definite D call. Germline CDR1 reads SNHLY; CDR2 reads FYNNEI. With 1 base removed from V and 8 bases from J, the gap between germline ends came to 8 bases. This CDR3 spans 12 amino acids. DNA for the CDR3: TGTGCCAGCAGTGAAGGGTCGCGCGGCTACACCTTC. Protein: CASSEGSRGYTF.

This chain connects TRBV25-1 to TRBJ1-3; no clear D gene. The CDR3 consists of 13 residues. Between the trimmed V and J ends, which lost 6 bases and 0 bases, there was a span of 6 bases. Germline V gives CDR1 MGHDK, CDR2 SYGVNS. CDR3: CASSVSSGNTIYF. In DNA form, the CDR3 reads TGTGCCAGCAGCGTGTCCTCTGGAAACACCATATATTTT. Filled out from reference TRBV25-1 and TRBJ1-3, the complete variable domain reads EADIYQTPRYLVIGTGKKITLECSQTMGHDKMYWYQQDPGMELHLIHYSYGVNSTEKGDLSSESTVSRIRTEHFPLTLESARPSHTSQYLCASSVSSGNTIYFGEGSWLTVV.

J is TRBJ2-1 and V is TRBV4-1; D unclear. This CDR3 has 15 amino acids. Germline V gene sequence: CDR1 MGHRA, CDR2 YSYEKL. V lost 2 bases to trimming and J lost 6 bases, with 14 bases between them. CDR3 residues: CASSQFADSLNEQFF. The DNA of the CDR3 is TGCGCCAGCAGCCAATTTGCTGACTCACTCAATGAGCAGTTCTTC.

This chain joins TRBV6-2 or TRBV6-3 and TRBJ2-7; the match to TRBD2 covers 14 bases. Germline-derived CDR1 and CDR2 are MNHEY and SVGEGT. The CDR3 length is 19 residues. After removal of 2 bases from V and 5 bases from J, the junction contained 14 bases not matched to a gene. This CDR3 is CASSYDPGTSGRGRHEQYV. CDR3 in DNA: TGTGCCAGCAGTTACGACCCGGGGACTAGCGGGAGAGGGAGGCACGAGCAGTACGTC.

This chain joins TRBV7-2 and TRBJ2-1, with 16 bases lining up with TRBD2. CDR1 is SGHTA, CDR2 FQGNSA, per germline. V lost 5 bases and J lost 8; bases outside the gene matches: 6. This CDR3 comprises 16 residues. This CDR3 is CASSMGTSGRAHEQFF. The CDR3 DNA reads TGTGCCAGCAGCATGGGGACTAGCGGGAGGGCCCATGAGCAGTTCTTC.

The chain uses TRBV14 and TRBJ2-4, with D perhaps matching TRBD1 (6 bases). With 2 bases removed from V and 2 bases from J, the gap between germline ends came to 13 bases. This CDR3 contains 16 residues. Per germline, CDR1 SGHDN and CDR2 FVKESK. DNA for the CDR3: TGTGCCAGCAGCCAAACCAGGGGTTTATCCAAAAACATTCAGTACTTC. This gives the protein CASSQTRGLSKNIQYF.

The chain recombines TRBV10-3 with TRBJ2-2, with TRBD1 identical over 12 bases. Germline CDR1 is ENHRY and CDR2 is SYGVKD. Trimming cost V 8 bases and J 6 bases; bases outside gene matches: 7. CDR3 size: 15 residues. CDR3 sequence reads: CAIGWGQGASGELFF. The CDR3 coding sequence is TGTGCCATCGGTTGGGGACAGGGGGCGTCCGGGGAGCTGTTTTTT.

This clone is a singleton in its sample. The chain recombines TRBV6-5 with TRBJ2-5; TRBD2 might be the D (6 bases). Between the trimmed V and J ends, which lost 8 bases and 1 base, there was a span of 14 bases. The CDR3 extends over 14 amino acids. CDR1 is MNHEY and CDR2 is SVGAGI in the germline V gene. CDR3 bases: TGTGCCAGCGTCGTGGGAGGCCCCCAAGAGACCCAGTACTTC. Its translation: CASVVGGPQETQYF.